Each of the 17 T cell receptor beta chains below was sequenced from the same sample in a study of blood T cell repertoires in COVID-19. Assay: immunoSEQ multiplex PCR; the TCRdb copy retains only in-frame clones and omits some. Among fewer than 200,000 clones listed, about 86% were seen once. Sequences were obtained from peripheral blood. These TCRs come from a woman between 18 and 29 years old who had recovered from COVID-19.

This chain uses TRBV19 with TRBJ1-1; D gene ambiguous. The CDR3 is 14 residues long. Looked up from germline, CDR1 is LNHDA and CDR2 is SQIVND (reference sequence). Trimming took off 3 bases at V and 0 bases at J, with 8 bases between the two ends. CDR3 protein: CASSMSRMNTEAFF. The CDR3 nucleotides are TGTGCCAGTAGTATGTCCAGGATGAACACTGAAGCTTTCTTT. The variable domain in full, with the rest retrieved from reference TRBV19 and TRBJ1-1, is DGGITQSPKYLFRKEGQNVTLSCEQNLNHDAMYWYRQDPGQGLRLIYYSQIVNDFQKGDIAEGYSVSREKKESFPLTVTSAQKNPTAFYLCASSMSRMNTEAFFGQGTRLTVV.

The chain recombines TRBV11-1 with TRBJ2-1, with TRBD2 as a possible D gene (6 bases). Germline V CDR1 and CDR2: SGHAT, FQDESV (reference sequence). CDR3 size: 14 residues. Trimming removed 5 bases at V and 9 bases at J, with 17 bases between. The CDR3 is CASSLGGPLGEQFF. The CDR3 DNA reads TGTGCCAGCAGCCTGGGAGGCCCCCTGGGTGAGCAGTTCTTC.

The CDR3 DNA follows: TGCAGCGTTGTCGAGGGGGAAGAGCAGTACGTC. It is translated as CSVVEGEEQYV. This chain connects TRBV29-1 to TRBJ2-7; tentatively, D is TRBD1 (6 bases). Trimming took off 4 bases at V and 7 bases at J, with 11 bases between the two ends. CDR3 length: 11 residues. The germline V gene has CDR1 SQVTM and CDR2 ANQGSEA.

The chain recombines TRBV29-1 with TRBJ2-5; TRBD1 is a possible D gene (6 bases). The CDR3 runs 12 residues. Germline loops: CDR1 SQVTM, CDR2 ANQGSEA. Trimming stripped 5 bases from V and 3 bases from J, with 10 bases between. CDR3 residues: CSVLRTEETQYF. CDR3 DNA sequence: TGCAGCGTTCTAAGGACAGAAGAGACCCAGTACTTC.

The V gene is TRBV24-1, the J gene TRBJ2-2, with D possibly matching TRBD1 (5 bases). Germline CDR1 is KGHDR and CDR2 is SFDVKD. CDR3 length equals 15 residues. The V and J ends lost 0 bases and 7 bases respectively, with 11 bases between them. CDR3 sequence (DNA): TGTGCCACCAGTGATTTGACAGGAGTAGGCGGGGAGCTGTTTTTT. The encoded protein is CATSDLTGVGGELFF.

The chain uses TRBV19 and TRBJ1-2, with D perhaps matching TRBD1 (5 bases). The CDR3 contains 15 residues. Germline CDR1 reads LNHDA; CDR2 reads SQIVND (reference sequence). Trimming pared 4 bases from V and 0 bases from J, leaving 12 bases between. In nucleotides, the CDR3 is TGTGCCAGTAGTACGGGCAGGGTTCCTAACTATGGCTACACCTTC. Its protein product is CASSTGRVPNYGYTF.

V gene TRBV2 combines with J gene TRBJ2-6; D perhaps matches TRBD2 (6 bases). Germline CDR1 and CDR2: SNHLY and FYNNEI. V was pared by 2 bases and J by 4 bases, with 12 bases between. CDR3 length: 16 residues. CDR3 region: CASSEPGVGGANVLTF. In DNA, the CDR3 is TGTGCCAGCAGTGAACCGGGGGTGGGAGGGGCCAACGTCCTGACTTTC.

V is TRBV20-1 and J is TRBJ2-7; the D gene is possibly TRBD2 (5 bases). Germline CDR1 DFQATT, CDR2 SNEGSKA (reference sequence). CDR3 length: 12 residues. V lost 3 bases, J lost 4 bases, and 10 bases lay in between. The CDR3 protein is CSASGGRYEQYV. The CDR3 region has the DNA TGCAGTGCTAGTGGAGGCCGGTACGAGCAGTACGTC.

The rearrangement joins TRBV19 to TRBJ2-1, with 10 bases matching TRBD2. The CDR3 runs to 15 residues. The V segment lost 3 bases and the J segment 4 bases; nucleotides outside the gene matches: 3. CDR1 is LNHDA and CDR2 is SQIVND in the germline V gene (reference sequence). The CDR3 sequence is CASSMRLAGYNEQFF. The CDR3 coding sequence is TGTGCCAGTAGTATGAGACTAGCGGGTTACAATGAGCAGTTCTTC.

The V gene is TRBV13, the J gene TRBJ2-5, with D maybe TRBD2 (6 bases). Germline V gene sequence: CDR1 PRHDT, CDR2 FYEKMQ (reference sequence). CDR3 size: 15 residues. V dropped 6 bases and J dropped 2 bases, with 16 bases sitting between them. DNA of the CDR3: TGTGCCAGCAGGCTTGGAGGGAGGAGGCAAGAGACCCAGTACTTC. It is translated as CASRLGGRRQETQYF.

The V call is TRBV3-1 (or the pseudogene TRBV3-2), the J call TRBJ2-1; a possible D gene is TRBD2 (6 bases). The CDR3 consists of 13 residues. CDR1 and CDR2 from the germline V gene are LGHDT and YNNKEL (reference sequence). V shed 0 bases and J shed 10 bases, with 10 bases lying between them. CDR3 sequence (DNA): TGTGCCAGCAGCCAAGAACTAGCAATCGAGCAGTTCTTC. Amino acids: CASSQELAIEQFF.

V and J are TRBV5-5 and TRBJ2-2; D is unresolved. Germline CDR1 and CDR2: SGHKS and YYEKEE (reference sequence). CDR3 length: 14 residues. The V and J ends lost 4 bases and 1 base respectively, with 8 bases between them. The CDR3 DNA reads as TGTGCCAGCAGCCCTACTATGAACACCGGGGAGCTGTTTTTT. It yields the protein CASSPTMNTGELFF.

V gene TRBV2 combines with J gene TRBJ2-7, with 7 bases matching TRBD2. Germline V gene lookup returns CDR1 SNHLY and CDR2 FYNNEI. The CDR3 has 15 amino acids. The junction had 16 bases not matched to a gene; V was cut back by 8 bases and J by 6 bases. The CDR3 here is CASSYREGQRSEQYV. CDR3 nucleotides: TGTGCCAGCTCCTATAGGGAGGGCCAAAGGTCCGAGCAGTACGTC.

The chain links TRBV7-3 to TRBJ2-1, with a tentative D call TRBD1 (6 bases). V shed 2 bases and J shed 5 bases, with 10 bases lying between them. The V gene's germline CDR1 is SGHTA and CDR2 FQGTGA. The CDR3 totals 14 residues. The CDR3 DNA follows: TGTGCCAGCAGCTTATGGGGGCCAAACAATGAGCAGTTCTTC. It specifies CASSLWGPNNEQFF. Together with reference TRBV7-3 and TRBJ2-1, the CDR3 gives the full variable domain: GAGVSQTPSNKVTEKGKYVELRCDPISGHTALYWYRQSLGQGPEFLIYFQGTGAADDSGLPNDRFFAVRPEGSVSTLKIQRTERGDSAVYLCASSLWGPNNEQFFGPGTRLTVL.

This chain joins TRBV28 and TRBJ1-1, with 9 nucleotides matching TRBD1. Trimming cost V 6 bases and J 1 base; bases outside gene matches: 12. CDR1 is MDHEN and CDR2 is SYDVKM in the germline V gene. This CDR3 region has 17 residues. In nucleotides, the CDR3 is TGTGCCAGCAGCCCCATCCGGACAGGGGCCGAGAACACTGAAGCTTTCTTT. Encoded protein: CASSPIRTGAENTEAFF.

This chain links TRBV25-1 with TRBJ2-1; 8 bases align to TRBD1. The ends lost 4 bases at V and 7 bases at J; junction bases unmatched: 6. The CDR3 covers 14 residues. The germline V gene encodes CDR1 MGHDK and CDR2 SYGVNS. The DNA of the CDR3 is TGTGCCAGCAGTGTTCCGGGACAGGTGAATGAGCAGTTCTTC. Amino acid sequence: CASSVPGQVNEQFF.

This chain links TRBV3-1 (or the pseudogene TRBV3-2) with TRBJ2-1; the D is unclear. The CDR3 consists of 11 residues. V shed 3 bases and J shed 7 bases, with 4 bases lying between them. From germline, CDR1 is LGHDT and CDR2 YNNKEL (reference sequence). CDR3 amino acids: CASSHTNEQFF. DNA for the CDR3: TGTGCCAGCAGCCACACTAATGAGCAGTTCTTC.